What follows are 30 T cell receptor beta chains derived from one specimen sequenced in a study of blood T cell repertoires in COVID-19. Assay used: immunoSEQ multiplex PCR; TCRdb lists only in-frame clones, some missing. The table shows approximately 410,000 clones, with 86% occurring only once. The material sequenced was peripheral blood. These receptors originate from a woman aged 25 to 39 with active or convalescent COVID-19.

This rearrangement joins TRBV5-1 to TRBJ2-4; D remains ambiguous. The V end was cut by 4 bases, the J end by 2 bases, with 16 bases between. There are 16 residues in the CDR3. Germline V gene lookup returns CDR1 SGHRS and CDR2 YFSETQ. The CDR3 DNA reads as TGCGCCAGCAGCCCCTTGGAAGGCGGATCCAAAAACATTCAGTACTTC. This sequence encodes CASSPLEGGSKNIQYF.

A few counts support this clone. The gene calls are TRBV10-3 and TRBJ1-2; D unresolved. Trimming cost V 0 bases and J 4 bases, with 12 bases left between them. The CDR3 is made up of 15 amino acids. CDR1 ENHRY and CDR2 SYGVKD come from the germline V gene. This CDR3 is CAISESTGVIYGYTF. In nucleotides, the CDR3 is TGTGCCATCAGTGAGTCGACGGGTGTCATCTATGGCTACACCTTC.

The DNA of the CDR3 is TGTGCCAGCAGCTTCAGAACAGGGGCGGGTTCACCCCTCCACTTT. This encodes CASSFRTGAGSPLHF. J is TRBJ1-6 and V is TRBV13; 7 nucleotides match TRBD1. V was clipped by 3 bases and J by 9 bases; unmatched bases: 8. This CDR3 spans 15 amino acids. CDR1 and CDR2 from the germline V gene are PRHDT and FYEKMQ (reference sequence).

The chain recombines TRBV27 with TRBJ1-4; D is unresolved. The CDR3 loop spans 14 amino acids. Germline V lookup: CDR1 MNHEY, CDR2 SMNVEV (reference sequence). V was clipped by 1 base and J by 5 bases, with 8 bases between them. CDR3 region: CASSLLGGNEKLFF. The DNA for the CDR3 is TGTGCCAGCAGTTTATTAGGAGGAAATGAAAAACTGTTTTTT.

The table lists this clone with a few counts. V is TRBV9 and J is TRBJ1-5, with 7 nucleotides matching TRBD1. The CDR3 has 16 amino acids. The V gene end was trimmed by 4 bases and the J gene end by 0 bases; junction bases not matched to a gene: 7. Germline lookup yields CDR1 SGDLS and CDR2 YYNGEE. The chain's CDR3 is CASSPAQGDSNQPQHF. The CDR3 DNA reads TGTGCCAGCAGCCCCGCTCAGGGGGATAGCAATCAGCCCCAGCATTTT. The full variable domain, in which reference TRBV9 and TRBJ1-5 provide the parts outside the CDR3, is DSGVTQTPKHLITATGQRVTLRCSPRSGDLSVYWYQQSLDQGLQFLIQYYNGEERAKGNILERFSAQQFPDLHSELNLSSLELGDSALYFCASSPAQGDSNQPQHFGDGTRLSIL.

J is TRBJ1-1 and V is TRBV6-5; 10 bases line up with TRBD1. Germline V gene lookup returns CDR1 MNHEY and CDR2 SVGAGI. The length of the CDR3 is 14 residues. Losses at the gene ends were 5 bases for V and 5 bases for J; bases not matched to a gene: 5. CDR3 amino acids: CASSTGQGRTEAFF. DNA for the CDR3: TGTGCCAGCAGTACGGGACAGGGGAGGACTGAAGCTTTCTTT.

CDR3 amino acids: CASSVVGSNQPQHF. The CDR3 DNA is TGTGCCAGCAGTGTGGTTGGCAGCAATCAGCCCCAGCATTTT. The rearrangement links TRBV2 to TRBJ1-5; D call uncertain. In germline, CDR1 is SNHLY, CDR2 FYNNEI. Trimming took off 4 bases at V and 1 base at J, with 8 bases between the two ends. The CDR3 consists of 14 residues.

The V call is TRBV7-9, the J call TRBJ2-7; D gene unclear. The V end was cut by 2 bases, the J end by 0 bases, with 8 bases between. This CDR3 contains 14 residues. Per the germline V gene, CDR1 is SEHNR and CDR2 is FQNEAQ (reference sequence). CDR3 protein: CASSLSLNSYEQYF. Here the CDR3 DNA reads TGTGCCAGCAGCTTAAGCCTGAACTCCTACGAGCAGTACTTC.

The chain combines TRBV28 with TRBJ1-2, with D maybe TRBD1 (5 bases). Trimming pared 5 bases from V and 3 bases from J, leaving 16 bases between. The CDR3 loop spans 15 amino acids. CDR1 is MDHEN and CDR2 is SYDVKM in the germline V gene. As DNA, the CDR3 is TGTGCCAGCAGTCAAACGGGGGGGGAATACTATGGCTACACCTTC. Translated: CASSQTGGEYYGYTF.

The rearrangement uses TRBV27 and TRBJ1-4, with D hard to call. Germline-derived CDR1 and CDR2 are MNHEY and SMNVEV (reference sequence). V was clipped by 4 bases and J by 8 bases, with 14 bases between them. The CDR3 runs 14 residues. The CDR3, as DNA: TGTGCCAGCAGTTCAGCGCTAGCCAGGGAAAAACTGTTTTTT. This gives the protein CASSSALAREKLFF.

This clone was found once. The chain has TRBV29-1 and TRBJ2-3, with 10 bases identical to TRBD2. From germline, CDR1 is SQVTM and CDR2 ANQGSEA. This CDR3 has 15 amino acids. The trim removed 4 bases at V and 4 bases at J, leaving 8 bases unmatched. Written as DNA, the CDR3 is TGCAGCGTTGTTCTTCTAGCGGGGGTGGCAGATACGCAGTATTTT. This translates into CSVVLLAGVADTQYF.

In its sample, this clone was seen once. The chain is built from TRBV18 and TRBJ1-1, with 8 bases matching TRBD1. Germline trimming cut 0 bases from V and 2 bases from J; bases unmatched to any gene: 8. The germline V gene encodes CDR1 KGHSH and CDR2 LQKENI. The CDR3 runs to 17 residues. The CDR3 spells CASSPPSGQERNTEAFF. The CDR3, as DNA: TGTGCCAGCTCACCACCCTCGGGACAGGAGCGCAACACTGAAGCTTTCTTT. Using reference TRBV18 and TRBJ1-1 for the parts outside the CDR3, the full variable domain is NAGVMQNPRHLVRRRGQEARLRCSPMKGHSHVYWYRQLPEEGLKFMVYLQKENIIDESGMPKERFSAEFPKEGPSILRIQQVVRGDSAAYFCASSPPSGQERNTEAFFGQGTRLTVV.

The V call is TRBV29-1, the J call TRBJ1-4, with TRBD1 as a possible D gene (6 bases). The CDR3 has 12 residues. Germline CDR1 SQVTM, CDR2 ANQGSEA. V was pared by 4 bases and J by 4 bases, with 7 bases between. The CDR3 bases are TGCAGCGTTGTGGACAGTAATGAAAAACTGTTTTTT. Translating it yields CSVVDSNEKLFF. Filled out from reference TRBV29-1 and TRBJ1-4, the complete variable domain reads SAVISQKPSRDICQRGTSLTIQCQVDSQVTMMFWYRQQPGQSLTLIATANQGSEATYESGFVIDKFPISRPNLTFSTLTVSNMSPEDSSIYLCSVVDSNEKLFFGSGTQLSVL.

The chain combines TRBV11-3 with TRBJ2-1; 8 bases are shared with TRBD1. CDR1 is SGHNT and CDR2 is YENEEA in the germline V gene. V dropped 4 bases and J dropped 12; count of bases not matched to a gene: 11. The CDR3 loop spans 14 amino acids. CDR3 sequence: CASSSHRGSAPQFF. The CDR3 DNA follows: TGTGCCAGCAGCTCCCACAGGGGGTCAGCCCCGCAGTTCTTC. The entire variable domain, with the rest obtained from reference TRBV11-3 and TRBJ2-1, is as follows: EAGVVQSPRYKIIEKKQPVAFWCNPISGHNTLYWYLQNLGQGPELLIRYENEEAVDDSQLPKDRFSAERLKGVDSTLKIQPAELGDSAVYLCASSSHRGSAPQFFGPGTRLTVL.

For this clone: Within the sample, other DNA sequences also encode this same CDR3. The chain employs TRBV5-1 and TRBJ2-7, with D possibly TRBD1 on 6 matching bases. Per the germline V gene, CDR1 is SGHRS and CDR2 is YFSETQ. The CDR3 is 13 residues long. V was clipped by 2 bases and J by 2 bases, with 8 bases between them. The CDR3 DNA reads as TGCGCCAGCAGCTTTGACAGGACCTACGAGCAGTACTTC. Its protein product is CASSFDRTYEQYF.

V usage is TRBV19 and J usage is TRBJ2-2, with D possibly TRBD2 on 6 matching bases. CDR3 length: 17 residues. The germline gives CDR1 LNHDA, CDR2 SQIVND (reference sequence). V gave up 6 bases and J gave up 0 bases, with 17 bases separating them. CDR3 nucleotide sequence: TGTGCCAGTAGCTTGACTAGAAGATCCGCGAACACCGGGGAGCTGTTTTTT. Protein: CASSLTRRSANTGELFF.

V is TRBV6-1 and J is TRBJ1-1; TRBD1 agrees at 7 bases. The germline CDR1 and CDR2 sequences are MNHNS and SASEGT. CDR3 size: 12 residues. Trimming cost V 2 bases and J 8 bases; bases outside gene matches: 2. The CDR3 loop reads CASSETGAEAFF. CDR3 DNA: TGTGCCAGCAGTGAAACAGGGGCAGAAGCTTTCTTT.

A remark on this clone: The sample has other DNA sequences that encode this CDR3 too. J is TRBJ2-5 and V is TRBV5-1, with TRBD2 identical over 12 bases. The CDR3 totals 14 residues. Germline CDR1 is SGHRS and CDR2 is YFSETQ. V trimming: 1 base; J trimming: 5 bases; junction bases outside the gene matches: 0. CDR3 coding DNA: TGCGCCAGCAGCTTGACTAGCGGGGGGGAGACCCAGTACTTC. Amino acids: CASSLTSGGETQYF. Full variable domain (rest looked up from reference TRBV5-1 and TRBJ2-5): KAGVTQTPRYLIKTRGQQVTLSCSPISGHRSVSWYQQTPGQGLQFLFEYFSETQRNKGNFPGRFSGRQFSNSRSEMNVSTLELGDSALYLCASSLTSGGETQYFGPGTRLLVL.

The rearrangement uses TRBV11-2 and TRBJ1-2; D may be TRBD1 (6 bases). The CDR3 totals 14 residues. Trimming cost V 3 bases and J 0 bases, with 8 bases left between them. The V gene's germline CDR1 is SGHAT and CDR2 FQNNGV. This CDR3 is CASSFGQTNYGYTF. The CDR3 nucleotides read TGTGCCAGCAGCTTCGGACAGACTAACTATGGCTACACCTTC.

Details on this clone: The identical CDR3 is also encoded by other nucleotide sequences in the sample. The chain has TRBV2 and TRBJ1-5; no clear D. The CDR3 contains 12 residues. Looked up from germline, CDR1 is SNHLY and CDR2 is FYNNEI. V was pared by 9 bases and J by 0 bases, with 6 bases between. CDR3 bases: TGTGCCAGTAGCTATAGCAATCAGCCCCAGCATTTT. Its protein is CASSYSNQPQHF. The entire variable domain, with the rest obtained from reference TRBV2 and TRBJ1-5, is as follows: EPEVTQTPSHQVTQMGQEVILRCVPISNHLYFYWYRQILGQKVEFLVSFYNNEISEKSEIFDDQFSVERPDGSNFTLKIRSTKLEDSAMYFCASSYSNQPQHFGDGTRLSIL.

This chain links TRBV2 with TRBJ2-7; maybe TRBD1 (5 bases). The CDR3 is made up of 12 amino acids. Trimming took 6 bases from V and 3 from J, leaving 9 bases between them. CDR1 and CDR2 (germline): SNHLY, FYNNEI. The CDR3 DNA reads as TGTGCCAGCAGCCCCAGGGTCTACGAGCAGTACTTC. It specifies CASSPRVYEQYF.

There are a few counts of this clone. V usage is TRBV10-1 and J usage is TRBJ1-6; TRBD1 matches 9 bases. The J segment lost 9 bases and the V segment lost 4 bases, leaving 7 bases of the junction unmatched. Germline V gene lookup returns CDR1 WNHNN and CDR2 SYGVQD (reference sequence). The CDR3 spans 15 residues. As DNA, the CDR3 is TGCGCCAGCAGTGCCGGGACAGGGAGTCGTTCACCCCTCCACTTT. This sequence encodes CASSAGTGSRSPLHF.

The gene calls are TRBV2 and TRBJ2-4; 10 bases are shared with TRBD2. The germline V gene has CDR1 SNHLY and CDR2 FYNNEI. The CDR3 loop spans 14 amino acids. Losses at the gene ends were 4 bases for V and 6 bases for J; bases not matched to a gene: 3. In nucleotides, the CDR3 is TGTGCCAGCAGTGTGGCTAGCGGGAGAAACATTCAGTACTTC. The encoded protein is CASSVASGRNIQYF.

This sequence joins TRBV7-2 and TRBJ2-2; D may be TRBD2 (5 bases). Germline loops: CDR1 SGHTA, CDR2 FQGNSA. This CDR3 is 13 amino acids long. Between the trimmed V and J ends, which lost 0 bases and 7 bases, there was a span of 6 bases. The CDR3 sequence is CASSLAGSGELFF. CDR3 coding DNA: TGTGCCAGCAGCTTAGCGGGGAGCGGGGAGCTGTTTTTT.

CDR3 bases: TGTGCCAGCAGGCCGACAGGGTGGGGTCTTAGGACTGAAGCTTTCTTT. Its translation: CASRPTGWGLRTEAFF. The rearrangement links TRBV2 to TRBJ1-1, with TRBD1 matching over 7 bases. The trim removed 6 bases at V and 5 bases at J, leaving 15 bases unmatched. The germline gives CDR1 SNHLY, CDR2 FYNNEI. CDR3 length: 16 amino acids.

This clone was seen once. J is TRBJ2-7 and V is TRBV6-5, with 8 bases fitting TRBD1. CDR1 and CDR2 (germline): MNHEY, SVGAGI. CDR3 length equals 15 residues. J lost 5 bases, V lost 2 bases, and 8 bases had no gene match. The DNA of the CDR3 is TGTGCCAGCAGTTACACCAGGACAGGGCGCGACGAGCAGTACTTC. Amino acids: CASSYTRTGRDEQYF.

This chain joins TRBV6-5 and TRBJ1-1; 7 bases line up with TRBD1. Germline values: CDR1 MNHEY, CDR2 SVGAGI. After removal of 6 bases from V and 5 bases from J, the junction contained 9 bases not matched to a gene. CDR3 length: 14 amino acids. The CDR3 nucleotides read TGTGCCAGCAGGAAACGGACAGGCTGGACTGAAGCTTTCTTT. Translating it yields CASRKRTGWTEAFF.

The chain carries TRBV7-6 and TRBJ2-1; TRBD1 is a possible D gene (7 bases). The V gene lost 5 bases and the J gene lost 5 bases, with 19 bases spanning the gap. The CDR3 runs 16 residues. Germline V gene data show CDR1 as SGHVS and CDR2 as FNYEAQ. The CDR3 DNA reads as TGTGCCAGCAGCCCCCGGACAGGTTGGGGGGACAATGAGCAGTTCTTC. It codes for CASSPRTGWGDNEQFF.

V is TRBV4-1 and J is TRBJ1-2; 11 bases align to TRBD1. Germline V lookup: CDR1 MGHRA, CDR2 YSYEKL. The CDR3 has 16 residues. Trimming at V came to 4 bases and at J to 7 bases, leaving 11 bases not matched to a gene. The CDR3 DNA reads TGCGCCAGCAGCCCCCCGCTGATCGGGACAGGGGGTGGCTACACCTTC. Translation gives CASSPPLIGTGGGYTF.

About this clone: A much larger clone is a single base away; this may be a read error. Other nucleotide sequences in the sample specify the same CDR3. The chain recombines TRBV7-2 with TRBJ1-1; no clear D. The CDR3 covers 13 residues. Trimming cost V 1 base and J 1 base, with 4 bases left between them. Germline V gene sequence: CDR1 SGHTA, CDR2 FQGNSA. The DNA of the CDR3 is TGTGCCAGCAGCTTAGAGCAGAACACTGAAGCTTTCTTT. It codes for CASSLEQNTEAFF.